The clone carrying this T cell receptor (beta chain) was recorded a few times. Each CDR3 protein is one row after TCRdb ran MiXCR on the 5' RACE reads. The sample lists some 80,000 distinct CDR3 sequences; 10% to 15% were seen once. This sample was included in a study of T cells after yellow fever vaccination. This CDR3 region has 17 residues. J was trimmed by 4 bases and V by 1 base; bases with no gene match: 6. CDR1 SGHRS and CDR2 YFSETQ come from the germline V gene. Material: CD8+ T cells not binding an NS4B(214-222) dextramer, sorted from PBMCs, obtained roughly 23 days after the first yellow fever vaccination. This TCR was recovered from a man younger than 30 who received the YFV17D yellow fever vaccine. The rearrangement links TRBV5-1 to TRBJ2-1; 12 nucleotides agree with TRBD2. The chain's CDR3 is CASSLWTSGDLYNEQFF. In DNA form, the CDR3 reads TGCGCCAGCAGCTTGTGGACTAGCGGGGACCTATACAATGAGCAGTTCTTC. Full variable domain (missing parts from reference TRBV5-1 and TRBJ2-1): KAGVTQTPRYLIKTRGQQVTLSCSPISGHRSVSWYQQTPGQGLQFLFEYFSETQRNKGNFPGRFSGRQFSNSRSEMNVSTLELGDSALYLCASSLWTSGDLYNEQFFGPGTRLTVL.